This T cell receptor beta chain was sequenced during a study of T-cell reconstitution after alpha-beta-depleted transplantation in children. A few counts support this clonotype. No antigen is known for it. Study-wide results and caveats: Alpha-beta T cells present about two months after transplant were reported to originate from several hundred expanded graft clones. The origin of high day-60 TCRbeta diversity in some patients lay in surviving recipient T cells and thymic progenitors. T-cell counts and diversity at one year post-transplant came mainly from newly produced T cells.

Unique molecular identifiers were used to barcode this TCRbeta library. One entry per CDR3 protein results from TCRdb running MiXCR on the PCR reads. The repertoire has 750,000 to 950,000 distinct CDR3 sequences, approximately 15% of them found once; the top ten carry roughly 4.8%. Unmatched junction bases numbered 6, after V lost 6 bases and J lost 2 bases. In germline, CDR1 is SQVTM, CDR2 ANQGSEA. This CDR3 region has 13 residues. The V call is TRBV29-1, the J call TRBJ2-5, with 7 bases that match TRBD1. The source was PBMCs, mostly from graft donor cells, collected 360 days after TCRalphabeta/CD19-depleted stem cell transplant. This receptor was taken from a male patient younger than 18 who had a stem cell transplant for acute lymphoblastic leukemia, so the T cells may come from the graft donor. The CDR3 sequence: CSVTGQWQETQYF. CDR3 coding DNA: TGCAGCGTGACAGGGCAATGGCAAGAGACCCAGTACTTC.